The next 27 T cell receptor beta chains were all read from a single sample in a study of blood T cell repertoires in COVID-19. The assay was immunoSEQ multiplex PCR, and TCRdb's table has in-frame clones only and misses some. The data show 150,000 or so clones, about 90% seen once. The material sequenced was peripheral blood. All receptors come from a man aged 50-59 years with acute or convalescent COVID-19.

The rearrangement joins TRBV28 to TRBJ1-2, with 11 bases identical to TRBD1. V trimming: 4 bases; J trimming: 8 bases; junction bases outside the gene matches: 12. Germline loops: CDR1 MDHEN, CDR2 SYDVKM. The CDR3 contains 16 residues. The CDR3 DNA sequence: TGTGCCAGCAGTTCACGGACAGGGGGCGACCTTGGGGGCTACACCTTC. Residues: CASSSRTGGDLGGYTF.

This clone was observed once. Here the CDR3 reads CASSSGQGNTEAFF. The CDR3 coding sequence is TGTGCCAGCAGTTCGGGACAGGGGAACACTGAAGCTTTCTTT. The chain couples TRBV6-2 or TRBV6-3 to TRBJ1-1; 9 bases fit TRBD1. The CDR3 sequence is 14 residues long. V gave up 4 bases and J gave up 1 base; unmatched junction bases: 1. Germline values: CDR1 MNHEY, CDR2 SVGEGT.

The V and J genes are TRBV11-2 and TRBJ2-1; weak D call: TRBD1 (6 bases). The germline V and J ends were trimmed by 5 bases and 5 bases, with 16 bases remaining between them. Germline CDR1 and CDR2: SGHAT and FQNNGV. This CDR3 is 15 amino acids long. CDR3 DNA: TGTGCCAGCAGCCTGCGACAGGTAGGGCACAATGAGCAGTTCTTC. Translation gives CASSLRQVGHNEQFF.

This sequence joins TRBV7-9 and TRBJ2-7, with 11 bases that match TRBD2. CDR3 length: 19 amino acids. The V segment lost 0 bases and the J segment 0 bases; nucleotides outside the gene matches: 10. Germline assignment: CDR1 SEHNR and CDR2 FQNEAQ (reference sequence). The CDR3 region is CASSLARGLAEVPSYEQYF. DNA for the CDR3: TGTGCCAGCAGCTTAGCGAGGGGACTAGCGGAGGTCCCCTCCTACGAGCAGTACTTC.

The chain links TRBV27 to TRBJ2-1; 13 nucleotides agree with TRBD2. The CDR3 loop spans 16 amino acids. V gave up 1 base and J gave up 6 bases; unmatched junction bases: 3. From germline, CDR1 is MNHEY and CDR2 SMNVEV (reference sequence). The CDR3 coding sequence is TGTGCCAGCAGTTTATATCGGACTAGCGGGAGCAATGAGCAGTTCTTC. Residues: CASSLYRTSGSNEQFF.

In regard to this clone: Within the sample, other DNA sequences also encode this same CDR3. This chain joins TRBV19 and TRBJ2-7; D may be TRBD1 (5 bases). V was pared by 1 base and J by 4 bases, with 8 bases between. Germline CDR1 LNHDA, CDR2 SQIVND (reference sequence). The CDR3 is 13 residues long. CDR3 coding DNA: TGTGCCAGTAGTATAGGCCAGGGATACGAGCAGTACGTC. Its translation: CASSIGQGYEQYV.

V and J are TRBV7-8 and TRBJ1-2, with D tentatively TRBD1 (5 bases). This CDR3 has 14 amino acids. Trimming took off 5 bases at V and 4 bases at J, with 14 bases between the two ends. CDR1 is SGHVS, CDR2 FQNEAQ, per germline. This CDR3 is CASSPSRVGYGYTF. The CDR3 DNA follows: TGTGCCAGCAGCCCATCCAGGGTTGGCTATGGCTACACCTTC.

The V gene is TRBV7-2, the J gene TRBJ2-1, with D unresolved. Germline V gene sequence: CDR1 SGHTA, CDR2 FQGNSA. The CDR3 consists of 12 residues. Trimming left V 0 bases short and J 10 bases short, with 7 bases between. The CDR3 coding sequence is TGTGCCAGCAGCTTAGCCTCTGAGGAGCAGTTCTTC. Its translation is CASSLASEEQFF.

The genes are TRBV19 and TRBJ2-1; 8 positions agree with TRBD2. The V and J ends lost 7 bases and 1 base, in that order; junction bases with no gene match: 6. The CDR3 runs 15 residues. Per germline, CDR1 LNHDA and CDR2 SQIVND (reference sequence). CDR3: CASKYTSGSYNEQFF. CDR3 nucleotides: TGTGCCAGTAAATACACTAGCGGTTCCTACAATGAGCAGTTCTTC.

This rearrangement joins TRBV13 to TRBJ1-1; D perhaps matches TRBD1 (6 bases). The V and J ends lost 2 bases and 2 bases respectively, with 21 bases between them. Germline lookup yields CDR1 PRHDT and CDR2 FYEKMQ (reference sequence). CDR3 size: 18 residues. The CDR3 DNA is TGTGCCAGCAGCTTACTTGGGGGCCGGGGCCGTTTCAACACTGAAGCTTTCTTT. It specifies CASSLLGGRGRFNTEAFF.

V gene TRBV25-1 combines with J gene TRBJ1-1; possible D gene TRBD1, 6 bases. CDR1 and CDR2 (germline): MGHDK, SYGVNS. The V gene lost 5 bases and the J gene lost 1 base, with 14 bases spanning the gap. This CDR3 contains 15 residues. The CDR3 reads CASSSRGTWNTEAFF. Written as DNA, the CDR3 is TGTGCCAGCAGTAGTCGTGGGACATGGAACACTGAAGCTTTCTTT.

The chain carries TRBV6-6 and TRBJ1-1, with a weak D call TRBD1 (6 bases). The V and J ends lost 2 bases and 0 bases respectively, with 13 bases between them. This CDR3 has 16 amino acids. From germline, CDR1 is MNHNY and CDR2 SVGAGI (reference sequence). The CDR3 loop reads CASSYLGQSLNTEAFF. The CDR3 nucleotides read TGTGCCAGCAGTTACCTTGGACAGTCACTGAACACTGAAGCTTTCTTT.

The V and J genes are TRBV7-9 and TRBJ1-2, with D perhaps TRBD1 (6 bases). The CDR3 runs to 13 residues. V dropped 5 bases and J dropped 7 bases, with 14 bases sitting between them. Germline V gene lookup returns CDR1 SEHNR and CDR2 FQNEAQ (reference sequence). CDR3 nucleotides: TGTGCCAGCAGCCCGAAGGGGGGGACTGGCTACACCTTC. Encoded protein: CASSPKGGTGYTF.

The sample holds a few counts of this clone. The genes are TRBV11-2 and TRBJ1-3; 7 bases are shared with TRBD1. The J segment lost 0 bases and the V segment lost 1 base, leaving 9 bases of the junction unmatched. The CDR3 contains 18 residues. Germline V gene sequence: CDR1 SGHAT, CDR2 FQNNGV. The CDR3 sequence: CASSLGGQPGISGNTIYF. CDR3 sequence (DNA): TGTGCCAGCAGCTTAGGGGGACAGCCGGGGATCTCTGGAAACACCATATATTTT. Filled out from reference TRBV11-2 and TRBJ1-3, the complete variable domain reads EAGVAQSPRYKIIEKRQSVAFWCNPISGHATLYWYQQILGQGPKLLIQFQNNGVVDDSQLPKDRFSAERLKGVDSTLKIQPAKLEDSAVYLCASSLGGQPGISGNTIYFGEGSWLTVV.

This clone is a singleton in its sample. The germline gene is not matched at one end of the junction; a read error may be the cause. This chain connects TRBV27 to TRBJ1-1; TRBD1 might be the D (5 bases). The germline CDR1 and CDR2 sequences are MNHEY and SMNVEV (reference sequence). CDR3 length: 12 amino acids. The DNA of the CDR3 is TGTGCCAGCAGTTTACCCGGCACTCCTGGGACTTTT. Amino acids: CASSLPGTPGTF.

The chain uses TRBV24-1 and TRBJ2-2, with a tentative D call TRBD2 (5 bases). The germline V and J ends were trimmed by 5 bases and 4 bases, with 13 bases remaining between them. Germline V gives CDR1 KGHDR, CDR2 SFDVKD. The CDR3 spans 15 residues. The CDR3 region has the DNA TGTGCCACCAGTGGGGTGGGAGCGACCACCGGGGAGCTGTTTTTT. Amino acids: CATSGVGATTGELFF.

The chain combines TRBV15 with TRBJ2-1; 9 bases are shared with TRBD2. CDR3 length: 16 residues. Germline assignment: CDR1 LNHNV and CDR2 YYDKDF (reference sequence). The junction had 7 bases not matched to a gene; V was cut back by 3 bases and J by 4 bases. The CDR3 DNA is TGTGCCACCAGCAGGGGGCTAGCGGGGCCTTACAATGAGCAGTTCTTC. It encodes CATSRGLAGPYNEQFF. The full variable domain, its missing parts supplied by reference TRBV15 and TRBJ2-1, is DAMVIQNPRYQVTQFGKPVTLSCSQTLNHNVMYWYQQKSSQAPKLLFHYYDKDFNNEADTPDNFQSRRPNTSFCFLDIRSPGLGDTAMYLCATSRGLAGPYNEQFFGPGTRLTVL.

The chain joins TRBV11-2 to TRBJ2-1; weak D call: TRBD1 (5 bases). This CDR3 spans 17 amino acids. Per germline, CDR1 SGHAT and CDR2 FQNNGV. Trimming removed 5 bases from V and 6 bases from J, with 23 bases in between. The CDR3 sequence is CASSLGRQYNMGNEQFF. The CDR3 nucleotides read TGTGCCAGCAGCCTGGGCCGACAGTATAATATGGGCAATGAGCAGTTCTTC.

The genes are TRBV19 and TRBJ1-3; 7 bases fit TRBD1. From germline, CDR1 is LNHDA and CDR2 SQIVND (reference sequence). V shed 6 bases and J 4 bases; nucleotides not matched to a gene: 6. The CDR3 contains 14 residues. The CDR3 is CASRIGTAGNTIYF. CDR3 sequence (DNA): TGTGCCAGTAGGATCGGGACAGCGGGAAACACCATATATTTT.

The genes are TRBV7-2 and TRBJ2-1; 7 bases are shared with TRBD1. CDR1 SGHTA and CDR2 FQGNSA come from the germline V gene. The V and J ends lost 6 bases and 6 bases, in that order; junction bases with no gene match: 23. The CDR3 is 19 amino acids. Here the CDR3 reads CASSFFNRDRVITPNEQFF. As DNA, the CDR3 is TGTGCCAGCAGTTTCTTTAACCGGGACAGAGTTATAACCCCCAATGAGCAGTTCTTC. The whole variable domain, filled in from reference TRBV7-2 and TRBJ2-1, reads GAGVSQSPSNKVTEKGKDVELRCDPISGHTALYWYRQSLGQGLEFLIYFQGNSAPDKSGLPSDRFSAERTGGSVSTLTIQRTQQEDSAVYLCASSFFNRDRVITPNEQFFGPGTRLTVL.

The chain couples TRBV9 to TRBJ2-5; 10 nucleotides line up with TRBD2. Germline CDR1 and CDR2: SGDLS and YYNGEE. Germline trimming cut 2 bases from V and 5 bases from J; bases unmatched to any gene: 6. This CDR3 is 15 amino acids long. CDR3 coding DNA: TGTGCCAGCAGCGTTTCTAGCGGGAGAATGGAGACCCAGTACTTC. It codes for CASSVSSGRMETQYF.

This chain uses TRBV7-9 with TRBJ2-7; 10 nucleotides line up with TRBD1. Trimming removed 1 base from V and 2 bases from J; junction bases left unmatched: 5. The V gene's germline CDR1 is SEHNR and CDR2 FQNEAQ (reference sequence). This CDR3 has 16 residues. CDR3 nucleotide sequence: TGTGCCAGCAGCTTAGAAGACAGGGGGCCACCCTACGAGCAGTACTTC. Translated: CASSLEDRGPPYEQYF.

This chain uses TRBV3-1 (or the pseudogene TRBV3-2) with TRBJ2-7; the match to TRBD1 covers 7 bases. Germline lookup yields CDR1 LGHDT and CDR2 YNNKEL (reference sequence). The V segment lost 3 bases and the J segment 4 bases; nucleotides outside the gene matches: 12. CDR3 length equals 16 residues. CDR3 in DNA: TGTGCCAGCAGCCAGGCCCTAGACAGGGTCATTTACGAGCAGTACGTC. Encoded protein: CASSQALDRVIYEQYV.

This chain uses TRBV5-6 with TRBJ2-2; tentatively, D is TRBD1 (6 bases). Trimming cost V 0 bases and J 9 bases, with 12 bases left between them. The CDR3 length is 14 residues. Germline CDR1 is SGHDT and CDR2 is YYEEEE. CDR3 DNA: TGTGCCAGCAGCTTGGCCAGGGGAAGTCGGGAGCTGTTTTTT. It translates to CASSLARGSRELFF.

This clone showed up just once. The CDR3 sequence is CASSWGQENEKLFF. CDR3 DNA sequence: TGTGCCAGCAGTTGGGGACAGGAAAATGAAAAACTGTTTTTT. The V call is TRBV28, the J call TRBJ1-4; the match to TRBD1 covers 8 bases. The CDR3 loop spans 14 amino acids. The V gene's germline CDR1 is MDHEN and CDR2 SYDVKM. Unmatched junction bases numbered 3, after V lost 4 bases and J lost 5 bases.

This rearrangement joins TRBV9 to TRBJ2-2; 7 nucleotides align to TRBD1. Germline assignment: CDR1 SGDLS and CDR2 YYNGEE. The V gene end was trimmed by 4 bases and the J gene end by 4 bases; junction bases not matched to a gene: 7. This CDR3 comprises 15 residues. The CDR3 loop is CASSTRDSPTGELFF. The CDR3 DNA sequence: TGTGCCAGCAGCACTAGGGACAGTCCCACCGGGGAGCTGTTTTTT.

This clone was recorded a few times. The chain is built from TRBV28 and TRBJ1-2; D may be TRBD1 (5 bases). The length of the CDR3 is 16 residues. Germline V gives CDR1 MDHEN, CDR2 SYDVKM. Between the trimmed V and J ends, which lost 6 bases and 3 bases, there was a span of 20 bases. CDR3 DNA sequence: TGTGCCAGCAGGGCCCTTTCGGGGGTAATAGACTATGGCTACACCTTC. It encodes CASRALSGVIDYGYTF.